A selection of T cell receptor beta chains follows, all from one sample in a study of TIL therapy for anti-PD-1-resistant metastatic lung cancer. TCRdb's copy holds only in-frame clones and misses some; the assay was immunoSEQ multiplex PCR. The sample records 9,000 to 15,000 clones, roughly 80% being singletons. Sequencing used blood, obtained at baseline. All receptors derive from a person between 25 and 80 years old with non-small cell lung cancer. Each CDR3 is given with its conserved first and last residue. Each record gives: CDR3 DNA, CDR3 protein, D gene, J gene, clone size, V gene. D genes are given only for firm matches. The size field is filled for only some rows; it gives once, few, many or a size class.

CDR3nt: TGTGCCAGCAGCTTAGATCTTGCGGGGATCTCCTACAATGAGCAGTTCTTC
CDR3aa: CASSLDLAGISYNEQFF
d_gene: -
j_gene: TRBJ2-1
abundance: -
v_gene: TRBV11-2

CDR3nt: TGCGCCAGCAGCTTGTTTGACGGAAACACCATATATTTT
CDR3aa: CASSLFDGNTIYF
d_gene: -
j_gene: TRBJ1-3
abundance: -
v_gene: TRBV5-1

CDR3nt: TGCGCCAGCAGTGATTCCACCGACCCGGGGCAGTACTTC
CDR3aa: CASSDSTDPGQYF
d_gene: -
j_gene: TRBJ2-7
abundance: -
v_gene: TRBV10-2

CDR3nt: TGCAGCGCCAGACAACAGGGGTCCAATGAGCAGTTCTTC
CDR3aa: CSARQQGSNEQFF
d_gene: TRBD1
j_gene: TRBJ2-1
abundance: -
v_gene: TRBV29-1

CDR3nt: TGTGCCAGTAGCGAGCGGGAGGACGGGGTCTACGAGCAGTACTTC
CDR3aa: CASSEREDGVYEQYF
d_gene: TRBD2
j_gene: TRBJ2-7
abundance: once
v_gene: TRBV19

CDR3nt: TGTACATCGATCGCCGGAGGGGGCGGTGGCTACACCTTC
CDR3aa: CTSIAGGGGGYTF
d_gene: TRBD1
j_gene: TRBJ1-2
abundance: -
v_gene: TRBV29-1

CDR3nt: TGTGCCAGCAGTGCCCGGGGGTCGGGTAATGAAAAACTGTTTTTT
CDR3aa: CASSARGSGNEKLFF
d_gene: -
j_gene: TRBJ1-4
abundance: -
v_gene: TRBV6-1

CDR3nt: TGTGCCAGCAGCGCCGACAGGGTTGGCTACACCTTC
CDR3aa: CASSADRVGYTF
d_gene: TRBD1
j_gene: TRBJ1-2
abundance: few
v_gene: TRBV9

CDR3nt: TGTGCCAGCACACCGGGAGGACCCGGAGGCTACAATGAGCAGTTCTTC
CDR3aa: CASTPGGPGGYNEQFF
d_gene: TRBD2
j_gene: TRBJ2-1
abundance: -
v_gene: TRBV27

CDR3nt: TGCGCCAGCAGCTTGGCCGGGACTAGCTCTAACGAGCAGTACTTC
CDR3aa: CASSLAGTSSNEQYF
d_gene: TRBD2
j_gene: TRBJ2-7
abundance: -
v_gene: TRBV5-1

CDR3nt: TGCGCCAGCAGCTTAGACCGGGGTTCGTCCTATGGCTACACCTTC
CDR3aa: CASSLDRGSSYGYTF
d_gene: -
j_gene: TRBJ1-2
abundance: -
v_gene: TRBV5-1

CDR3nt: TGTGCCACCAGCAGAACACCGGGACAGAATGAAAAACTGTTTTTT
CDR3aa: CATSRTPGQNEKLFF
d_gene: TRBD1
j_gene: TRBJ1-4
abundance: -
v_gene: TRBV15

CDR3nt: TGCGCCAGCAGCCACCTTAGCGGGCAGGCCTACGAGCAGTACTTC
CDR3aa: CASSHLSGQAYEQYF
d_gene: TRBD2
j_gene: TRBJ2-7
abundance: few
v_gene: TRBV4-1

CDR3nt: TGTGCCAGCAGTGAGGCCACCACCTCCCGGGAGACCCAGTACTTC
CDR3aa: CASSEATTSRETQYF
d_gene: -
j_gene: TRBJ2-5
abundance: -
v_gene: TRBV2

CDR3nt: TGTGCCAGTAGTGGACCCTTGAACACTGAAGCTTTCTTT
CDR3aa: CASSGPLNTEAFF
d_gene: -
j_gene: TRBJ1-1
abundance: -
v_gene: TRBV19

CDR3nt: TGTGCCAGCAGTGAACTAGCGGGAGTTTTCTACAATGAGCAGTTCTTC
CDR3aa: CASSELAGVFYNEQFF
d_gene: TRBD2
j_gene: TRBJ2-1
abundance: -
v_gene: TRBV2

CDR3nt: TGCAGCGTTGAAATGGTGGCAGCCAAAAACATTCAGTACTTC
CDR3aa: CSVEMVAAKNIQYF
d_gene: -
j_gene: TRBJ2-4
abundance: -
v_gene: TRBV29-1

CDR3nt: TGTGCCAGCAGCTTGGTGGCCCTAGCGAGCAATGAGCAGTTCTTC
CDR3aa: CASSLVALASNEQFF
d_gene: -
j_gene: TRBJ2-1
abundance: -
v_gene: TRBV7-9

CDR3nt: TGCGCCAGCAGCCAAGACCAGGGGACTGAAGCTTTCTTT
CDR3aa: CASSQDQGTEAFF
d_gene: -
j_gene: TRBJ1-1
abundance: -
v_gene: TRBV4-1

CDR3nt: TGTGCCAGCAGCCAACAGGGGGCTCATAGCAATCAGCCCCAGCATTTT
CDR3aa: CASSQQGAHSNQPQHF
d_gene: TRBD1
j_gene: TRBJ1-5
abundance: few
v_gene: TRBV4-2

CDR3nt: TGTGCCAGCAGCCAGGACTATACTAGCACAGATACGCAGTATTTT
CDR3aa: CASSQDYTSTDTQYF
d_gene: -
j_gene: TRBJ2-3
abundance: -
v_gene: TRBV6-5

CDR3nt: TGTGCCTGCGCAGAGAGGTTTGCCGGGGAGCTGTTTTTT
CDR3aa: CACAERFAGELFF
d_gene: -
j_gene: TRBJ2-2
abundance: -
v_gene: TRBV30

CDR3nt: TGCGCCAGCAGCCAATCCCTTCGGGTGACAGGGGCCGGGAACACTGAAGCTTTCTTT
CDR3aa: CASSQSLRVTGAGNTEAFF
d_gene: TRBD1
j_gene: TRBJ1-1
abundance: -
v_gene: TRBV4-3

CDR3nt: TGTGCCAGCAGCAAACAGGGGGTCGGTCAGCCCCAGCATTTT
CDR3aa: CASSKQGVGQPQHF
d_gene: TRBD1
j_gene: TRBJ1-5
abundance: -
v_gene: TRBV5-8

CDR3nt: TGTGCCAGCTCACCTCTAGCGATAGGGGGCAATGAGCAGTTCTTC
CDR3aa: CASSPLAIGGNEQFF
d_gene: -
j_gene: TRBJ2-1
abundance: -
v_gene: TRBV18

CDR3nt: TGTGCCAGTTGCCTTGGCGCGGTAACTAACACTGAAGCTTTCTTT
CDR3aa: CASCLGAVTNTEAFF
d_gene: -
j_gene: TRBJ1-1
abundance: -
v_gene: TRBV19

CDR3nt: TGTGCCAGCAGCTCAACAGAATATGTTGAGCAGTTCTTC
CDR3aa: CASSSTEYVEQFF
d_gene: -
j_gene: TRBJ2-1
abundance: -
v_gene: TRBV7-3

CDR3nt: TGTGCCAGCAGTTCTCCCGGGTTCAGCTCTGGAAACACCATATATTTT
CDR3aa: CASSSPGFSSGNTIYF
d_gene: -
j_gene: TRBJ1-3
abundance: -
v_gene: TRBV27

CDR3nt: TGTGCCAGCAGCCAGACATGGACAGGGGGCTACGAGCAGTACTTC
CDR3aa: CASSQTWTGGYEQYF
d_gene: TRBD1
j_gene: TRBJ2-7
abundance: -
v_gene: TRBV28

CDR3nt: TGTGCCAGCACCACGGGGGCAGGTGGAAACACCATATATTTT
CDR3aa: CASTTGAGGNTIYF
d_gene: -
j_gene: TRBJ1-3
abundance: -
v_gene: TRBV6-5

CDR3nt: TGTGCCTGGAGGACGTCGGGGGCCTACGAGCAGTACTTC
CDR3aa: CAWRTSGAYEQYF
d_gene: -
j_gene: TRBJ2-7
abundance: -
v_gene: TRBV30

CDR3nt: TGTGCCATCAGTGAAGTGTGGCAAGAGCAGTTCTTC
CDR3aa: CAISEVWQEQFF
d_gene: -
j_gene: TRBJ2-1
abundance: -
v_gene: TRBV10-3

CDR3nt: TGTGCCAGCAGCGTAGCGAGTAGCGGGGCCTACGAGCAGTACTTC
CDR3aa: CASSVASSGAYEQYF
d_gene: TRBD2
j_gene: TRBJ2-7
abundance: -
v_gene: TRBV9

CDR3nt: TGTGCCAGCAGCCAAGGATGGGATAACTATGGCTACACCTTC
CDR3aa: CASSQGWDNYGYTF
d_gene: -
j_gene: TRBJ1-2
abundance: few
v_gene: TRBV11-2

CDR3nt: TGCGCCAGCAGCCAGACTAGCTTCACCGGGGAGCTGTTTTTT
CDR3aa: CASSQTSFTGELFF
d_gene: TRBD2
j_gene: TRBJ2-2
abundance: -
v_gene: TRBV5-1

CDR3nt: TGTGCCAGCAGCTTGGCCGCAAATCCCCAGGACCAGCATTTT
CDR3aa: CASSLAANPQDQHF
d_gene: -
j_gene: TRBJ1-5
abundance: -
v_gene: TRBV5-5

CDR3nt: TGTGCCACAAGCAGTGTCGCAGGGTTCTACGAGCAGTACTTC
CDR3aa: CATSSVAGFYEQYF
d_gene: -
j_gene: TRBJ2-7
abundance: few
v_gene: TRBV27

CDR3nt: TGTGCCAGCAGTGTGGTGGACAGAGGGCCCAAGACCTTC
CDR3aa: CASSVVDRGPKTF
d_gene: -
j_gene: TRBJ1-2
abundance: few
v_gene: TRBV6-5

CDR3nt: TGCGCCAGCAGCCCCTTCGACACAGATACGCAGTATTTT
CDR3aa: CASSPFDTDTQYF
d_gene: -
j_gene: TRBJ2-3
abundance: -
v_gene: TRBV5-1

CDR3nt: TGTGCCTGGAGCCGCACAGGGTACGAGCAGTACTTC
CDR3aa: CAWSRTGYEQYF
d_gene: -
j_gene: TRBJ2-7
abundance: once
v_gene: TRBV30

CDR3nt: TGTGCCAGTAGTTCCCGGGGCCGATCGGACACCTTC
CDR3aa: CASSSRGRSDTF
d_gene: -
j_gene: TRBJ1-2
abundance: few
v_gene: TRBV19

CDR3nt: TGTGCCAGCTCACCCCAAGCAAGAGACACGGGCTACGAGCAGTACTTC
CDR3aa: CASSPQARDTGYEQYF
d_gene: -
j_gene: TRBJ2-7
abundance: -
v_gene: TRBV18

CDR3nt: TGTGCCAGCAACGTCCCTAGCGGCTCGTACGAGCAGTACTTC
CDR3aa: CASNVPSGSYEQYF
d_gene: TRBD2
j_gene: TRBJ2-7
abundance: -
v_gene: TRBV6-1

CDR3nt: TGTGCCATCAGTGAGTCTCGAGCGGAGAGCTCCTACAATGAGCAGTTCTTC
CDR3aa: CAISESRAESSYNEQFF
d_gene: -
j_gene: TRBJ2-1
abundance: few
v_gene: TRBV10-3

CDR3nt: TGCGCCAGCAGCCGTTTAGCGGGAGTGGTCTACAATGAGCAGTTCTTC
CDR3aa: CASSRLAGVVYNEQFF
d_gene: TRBD2
j_gene: TRBJ2-1
abundance: -
v_gene: TRBV4-1

CDR3nt: TGTGCCAGCAGTTTAGAATACAGGGCTAACTATGGCTACACCTTC
CDR3aa: CASSLEYRANYGYTF
d_gene: -
j_gene: TRBJ1-2
abundance: -
v_gene: TRBV11-2

CDR3nt: TGTGCCAGCAGCTTAATCTCTGAAGCTTTCTTT
CDR3aa: CASSLISEAFF
d_gene: -
j_gene: TRBJ1-1
abundance: once
v_gene: TRBV11-2

CDR3nt: TGTGCCATCAGTGGACTAGAGGACGGGGAGCTGTTTTTT
CDR3aa: CAISGLEDGELFF
d_gene: -
j_gene: TRBJ2-2
abundance: -
v_gene: TRBV10-3

CDR3nt: TGCGCCAGCAGCTTGGACTACGAGCAGTACTTC
CDR3aa: CASSLDYEQYF
d_gene: -
j_gene: TRBJ2-7
abundance: few
v_gene: TRBV5-1

CDR3nt: TGTGCCAGTACTACGTACGGGGGAGGAGAAGGAGGCGAGCAGTACTTC
CDR3aa: CASTTYGGGEGGEQYF
d_gene: -
j_gene: TRBJ2-7
abundance: -
v_gene: TRBV19

CDR3nt: TGTGCCAGCAGCTTAGCTGGACAGCCGAATGAAAAACTGTTTTTT
CDR3aa: CASSLAGQPNEKLFF
d_gene: -
j_gene: TRBJ1-4
abundance: -
v_gene: TRBV7-9

CDR3nt: TGTGCCAGCAACCTTCAGGAGAATTTTGCGACTGAAGCTTTCTTT
CDR3aa: CASNLQENFATEAFF
d_gene: -
j_gene: TRBJ1-1
abundance: -
v_gene: TRBV7-9

CDR3nt: TGCGCCAGCAGTGAAGGTGGGGCGCCCCCCTACGAGCAGTACTTC
CDR3aa: CASSEGGAPPYEQYF
d_gene: -
j_gene: TRBJ2-7
abundance: -
v_gene: TRBV10-1

CDR3nt: TGTGCTAGTGGTCCAGGGGGCGAGGGCACCGGGGAGCTGTTTTTT
CDR3aa: CASGPGGEGTGELFF
d_gene: TRBD1
j_gene: TRBJ2-2
abundance: -
v_gene: TRBV12-5